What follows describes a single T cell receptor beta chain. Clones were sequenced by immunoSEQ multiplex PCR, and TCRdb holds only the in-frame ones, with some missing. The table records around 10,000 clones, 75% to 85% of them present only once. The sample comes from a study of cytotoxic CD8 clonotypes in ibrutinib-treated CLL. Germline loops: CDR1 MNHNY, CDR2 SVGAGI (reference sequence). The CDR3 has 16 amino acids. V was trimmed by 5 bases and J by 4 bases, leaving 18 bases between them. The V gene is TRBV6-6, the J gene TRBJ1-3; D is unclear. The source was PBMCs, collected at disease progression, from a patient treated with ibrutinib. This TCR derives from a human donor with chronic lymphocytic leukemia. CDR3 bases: TGTGCCAGCAGTCACCTCGACGGAGTCTCAGGAAACACCATATATTTT. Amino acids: CASSHLDGVSGNTIYF.